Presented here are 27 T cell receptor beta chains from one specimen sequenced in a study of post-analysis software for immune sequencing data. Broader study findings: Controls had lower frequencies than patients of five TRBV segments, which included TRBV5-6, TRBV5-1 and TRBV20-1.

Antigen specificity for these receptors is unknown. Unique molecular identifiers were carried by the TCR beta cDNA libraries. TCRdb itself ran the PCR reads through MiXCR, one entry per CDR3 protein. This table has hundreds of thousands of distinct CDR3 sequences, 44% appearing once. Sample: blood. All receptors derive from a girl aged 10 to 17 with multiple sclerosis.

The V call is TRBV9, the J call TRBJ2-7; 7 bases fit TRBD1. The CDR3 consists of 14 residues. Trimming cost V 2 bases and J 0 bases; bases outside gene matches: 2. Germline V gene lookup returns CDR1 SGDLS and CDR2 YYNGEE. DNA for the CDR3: TGTGCCAGCAGCGTCCAGGGGGTCTCCTACGAGCAGTACTTC. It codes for CASSVQGVSYEQYF.

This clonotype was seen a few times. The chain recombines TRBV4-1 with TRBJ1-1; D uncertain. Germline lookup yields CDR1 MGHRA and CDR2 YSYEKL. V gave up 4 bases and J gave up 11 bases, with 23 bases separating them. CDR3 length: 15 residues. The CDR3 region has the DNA TGCGCCAGCAGCCCCTCACGGGGAGGTTTAAGCGATGCTTTCTTT. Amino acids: CASSPSRGGLSDAFF.

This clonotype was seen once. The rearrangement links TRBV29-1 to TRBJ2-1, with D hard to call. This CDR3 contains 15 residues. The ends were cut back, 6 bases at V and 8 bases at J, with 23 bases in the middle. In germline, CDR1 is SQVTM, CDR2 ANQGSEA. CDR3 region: CSVAPPWDPVDEQFF. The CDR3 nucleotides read TGCAGCGTAGCCCCCCCGTGGGATCCCGTTGATGAGCAGTTCTTC.

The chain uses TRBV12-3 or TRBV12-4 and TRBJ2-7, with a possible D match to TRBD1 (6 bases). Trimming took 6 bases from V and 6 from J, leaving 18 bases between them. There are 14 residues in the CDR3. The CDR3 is CASSRAMDRTEQYF. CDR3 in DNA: TGTGCCAGCAGCAGAGCCATGGACAGAACCGAGCAGTACTTC.

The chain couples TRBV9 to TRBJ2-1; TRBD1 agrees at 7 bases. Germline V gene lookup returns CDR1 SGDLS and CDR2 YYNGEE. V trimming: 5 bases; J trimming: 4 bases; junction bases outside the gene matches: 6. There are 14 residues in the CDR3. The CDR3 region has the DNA TGTGCCAGCAGTCCGGGACAGACGTACAATGAGCAGTTCTTC. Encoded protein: CASSPGQTYNEQFF.

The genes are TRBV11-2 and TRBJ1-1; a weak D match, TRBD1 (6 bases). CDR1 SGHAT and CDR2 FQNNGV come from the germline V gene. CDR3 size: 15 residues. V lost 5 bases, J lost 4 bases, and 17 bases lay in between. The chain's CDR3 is CASSLLRGGSTEAFF. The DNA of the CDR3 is TGTGCCAGCAGCCTATTGAGAGGGGGGAGCACTGAAGCTTTCTTT. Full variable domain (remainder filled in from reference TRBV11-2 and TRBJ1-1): EAGVAQSPRYKIIEKRQSVAFWCNPISGHATLYWYQQILGQGPKLLIQFQNNGVVDDSQLPKDRFSAERLKGVDSTLKIQPAKLEDSAVYLCASSLLRGGSTEAFFGQGTRLTVV.

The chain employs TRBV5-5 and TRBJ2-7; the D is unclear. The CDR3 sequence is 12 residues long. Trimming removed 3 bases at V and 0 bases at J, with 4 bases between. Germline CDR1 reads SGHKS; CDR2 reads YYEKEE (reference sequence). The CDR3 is CASSSASYEQYF. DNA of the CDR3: TGTGCCAGCAGCTCCGCCTCCTACGAGCAGTACTTC. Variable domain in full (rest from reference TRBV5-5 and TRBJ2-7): DAGVTQSPTHLIKTRGQQVTLRCSPISGHKSVSWYQQVLGQGPQFIFQYYEKEERGRGNFPDRFSARQFPNYSSELNVNALLLGDSALYLCASSSASYEQYFGPGTRLTVT.

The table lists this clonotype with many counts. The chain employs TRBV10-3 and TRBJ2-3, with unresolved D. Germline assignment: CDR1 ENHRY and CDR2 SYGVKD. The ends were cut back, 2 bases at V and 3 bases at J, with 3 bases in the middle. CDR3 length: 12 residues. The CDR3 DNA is TGTGCCATCAGTGAGGGGACAGATACGCAGTATTTT. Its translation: CAISEGTDTQYF.

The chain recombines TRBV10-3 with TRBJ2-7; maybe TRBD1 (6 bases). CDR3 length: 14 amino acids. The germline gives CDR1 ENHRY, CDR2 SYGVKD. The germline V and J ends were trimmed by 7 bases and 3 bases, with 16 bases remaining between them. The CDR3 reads CAITYRDLNYEQYF. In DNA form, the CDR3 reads TGTGCCATCACCTACAGGGATCTAAACTACGAGCAGTACTTC.

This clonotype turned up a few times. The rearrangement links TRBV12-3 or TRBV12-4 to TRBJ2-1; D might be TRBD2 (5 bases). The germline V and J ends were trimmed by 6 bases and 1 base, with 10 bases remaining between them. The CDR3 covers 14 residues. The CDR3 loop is CASRRSGSYNEQFF. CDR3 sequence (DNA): TGTGCCAGCAGAAGGAGCGGATCCTACAATGAGCAGTTCTTC.

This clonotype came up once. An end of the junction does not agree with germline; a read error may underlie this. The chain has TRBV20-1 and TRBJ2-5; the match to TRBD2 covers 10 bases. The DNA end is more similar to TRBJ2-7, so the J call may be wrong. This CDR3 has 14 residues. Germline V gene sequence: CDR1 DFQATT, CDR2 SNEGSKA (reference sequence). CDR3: CGALSGGGDYEQYF. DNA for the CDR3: TGCGGTGCACTCAGCGGGGGGGGAGACTACGAGCAGTACTTC.

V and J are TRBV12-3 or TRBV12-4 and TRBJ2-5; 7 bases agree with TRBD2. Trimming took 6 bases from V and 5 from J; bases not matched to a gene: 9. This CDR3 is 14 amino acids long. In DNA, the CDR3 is TGTGCCAGCAGCCGGACTAGTACCCCGGAGACCCAGTACTTC. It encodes CASSRTSTPETQYF.

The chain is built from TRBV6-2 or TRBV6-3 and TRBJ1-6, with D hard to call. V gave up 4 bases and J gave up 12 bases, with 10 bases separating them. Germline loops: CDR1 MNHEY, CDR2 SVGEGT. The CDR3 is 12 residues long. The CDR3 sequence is CASSFGLQPLHF. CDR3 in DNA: TGTGCCAGCAGTTTCGGACTTCAACCCCTCCACTTT.

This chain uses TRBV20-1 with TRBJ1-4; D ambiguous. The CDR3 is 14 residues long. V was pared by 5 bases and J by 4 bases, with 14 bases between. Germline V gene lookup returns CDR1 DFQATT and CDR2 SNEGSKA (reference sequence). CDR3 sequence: CSAPQAPNNEKLFF. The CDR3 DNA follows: TGCAGTGCTCCCCAAGCGCCAAATAATGAAAAACTGTTTTTT.

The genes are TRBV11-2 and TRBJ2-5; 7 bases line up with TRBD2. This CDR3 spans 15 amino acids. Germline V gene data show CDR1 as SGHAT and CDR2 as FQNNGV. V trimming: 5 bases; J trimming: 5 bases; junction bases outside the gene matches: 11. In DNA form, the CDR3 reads TGTGCCAGCAGCCCCCGCGGCCTCGGGGGGGAGACCCAGTACTTC. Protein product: CASSPRGLGGETQYF.

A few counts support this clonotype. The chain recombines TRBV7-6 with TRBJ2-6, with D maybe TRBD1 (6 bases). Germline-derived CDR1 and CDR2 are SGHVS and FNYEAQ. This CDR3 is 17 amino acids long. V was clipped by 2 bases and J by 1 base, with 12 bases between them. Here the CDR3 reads CASSLYQQGSGANVLTF. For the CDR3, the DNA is TGTGCCAGCAGCTTATATCAACAGGGATCTGGGGCCAACGTCCTGACTTTC.

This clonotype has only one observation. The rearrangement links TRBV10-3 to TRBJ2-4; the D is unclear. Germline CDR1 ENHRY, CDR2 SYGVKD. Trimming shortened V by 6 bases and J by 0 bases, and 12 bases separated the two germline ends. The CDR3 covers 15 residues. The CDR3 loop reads CAISDDGRAKNIQYF. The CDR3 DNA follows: TGTGCCATCAGCGATGACGGGCGAGCCAAAAACATTCAGTACTTC.

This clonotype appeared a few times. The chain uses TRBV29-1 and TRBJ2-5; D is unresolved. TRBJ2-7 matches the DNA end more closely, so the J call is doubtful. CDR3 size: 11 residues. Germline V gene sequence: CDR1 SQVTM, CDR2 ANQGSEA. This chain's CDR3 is CSVEGAVEQYF. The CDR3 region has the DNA TGCAGCGTTGAAGGGGCGGTCGAGCAGTACTTC.

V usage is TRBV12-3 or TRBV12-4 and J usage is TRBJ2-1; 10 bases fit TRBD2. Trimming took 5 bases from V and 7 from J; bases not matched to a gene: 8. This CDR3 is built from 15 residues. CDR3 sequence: CASSNSGRPANEQFF. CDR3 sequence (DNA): TGTGCCAGCAGTAATAGCGGGAGGCCGGCAAATGAGCAGTTCTTC.

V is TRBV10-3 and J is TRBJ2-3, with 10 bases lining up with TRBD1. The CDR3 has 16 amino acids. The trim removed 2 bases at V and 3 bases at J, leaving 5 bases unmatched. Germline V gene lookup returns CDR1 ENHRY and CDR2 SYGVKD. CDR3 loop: CAISETGTGATDTQYF. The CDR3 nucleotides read TGTGCCATCAGTGAGACCGGGACAGGGGCGACAGATACGCAGTATTTT.

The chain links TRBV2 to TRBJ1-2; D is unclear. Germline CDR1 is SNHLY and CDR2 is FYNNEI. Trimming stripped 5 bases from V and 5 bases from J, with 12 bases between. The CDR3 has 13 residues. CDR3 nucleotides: TGTGCCAGCAGTCTTGGCCCTAGGTATGGCTACACCTTC. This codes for CASSLGPRYGYTF.

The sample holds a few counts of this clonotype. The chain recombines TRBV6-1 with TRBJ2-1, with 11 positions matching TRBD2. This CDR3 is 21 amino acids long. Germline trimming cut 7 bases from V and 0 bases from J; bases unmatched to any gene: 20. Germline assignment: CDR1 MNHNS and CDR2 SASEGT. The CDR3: CASTATAEGTSGEHSYNEQFF. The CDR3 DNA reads TGTGCCAGCACCGCCACTGCCGAGGGGACTAGCGGAGAACACTCCTACAATGAGCAGTTCTTC.

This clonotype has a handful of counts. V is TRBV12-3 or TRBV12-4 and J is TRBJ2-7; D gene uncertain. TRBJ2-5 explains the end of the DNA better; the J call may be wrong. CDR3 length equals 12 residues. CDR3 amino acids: CASSLAPETQYF. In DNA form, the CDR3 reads TGTGCCAGCAGTTTGGCACCAGAGACCCAGTACTTC.

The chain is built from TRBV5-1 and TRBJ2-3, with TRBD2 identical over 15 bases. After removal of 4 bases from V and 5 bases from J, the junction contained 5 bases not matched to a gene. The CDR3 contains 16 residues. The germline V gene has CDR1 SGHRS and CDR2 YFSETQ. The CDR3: CASSRRTSGGGDTQYF. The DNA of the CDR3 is TGCGCCAGCAGCAGACGGACTAGCGGGGGGGGAGATACGCAGTATTTT.

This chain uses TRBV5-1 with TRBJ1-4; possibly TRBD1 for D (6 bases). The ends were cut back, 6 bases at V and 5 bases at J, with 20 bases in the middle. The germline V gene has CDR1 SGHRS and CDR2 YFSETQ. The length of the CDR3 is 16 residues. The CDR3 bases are TGCGCCAGCAAGCGGAACTCCCGAAGGGGGAATGAAAAACTGTTTTTT. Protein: CASKRNSRRGNEKLFF.

The chain's CDR3 is CASSILTGRVGEQYF. The CDR3, as DNA: TGTGCCAGCAGCATTTTAACAGGGAGAGTGGGGGAGCAGTACTTC. The chain employs TRBV21-1 and TRBJ2-5; the table gives TRBD1 as D, unverified against the DNA. TRBV21-1 is a pseudogene segment. This CDR3 contains 15 residues.

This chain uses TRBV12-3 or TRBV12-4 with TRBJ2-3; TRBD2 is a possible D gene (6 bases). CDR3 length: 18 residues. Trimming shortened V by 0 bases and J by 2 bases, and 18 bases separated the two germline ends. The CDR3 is CASSLATTGDRYTDTQYF. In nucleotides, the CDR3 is TGTGCCAGCAGTTTAGCGACCACGGGGGACCGATACACAGATACGCAGTATTTT.